This TCR beta chain was documented in a study of cytomegalovirus exposure and HLA in healthy donors. Germline lookup yields CDR1 MNHEY and CDR2 SMNVEV (reference sequence). This CDR3 is built from 13 residues. Both 60 Vbeta primers and 13 Jbeta primers went into the PCR. The assay was immunoSEQ multiplex PCR, and TCRdb's table has in-frame clones only and misses some. The sample contains some 150,000 clones, about 75% of which appear only once. Findings of the study overall: Later analysis found that TCR beta chains associated with HLA were more clonally expanded than other, equally common chains. It was in a later analysis that TCR association rates were seen to vary by HLA locus, highest for DRB1 and lowest for HLA-C. Researchers had no immune exposure information except CMV serostatus available.

This clone was detected only a few times. Antigen unknown. One junction end disagrees with the germline gene, perhaps due to a read error. The chain links TRBV27 to TRBJ2-7, with 9 nucleotides matching TRBD1. This receptor was obtained from a woman between 35 and 50 years old in good health and CMV-seronegative. The sample consisted of PBMCs. The CDR3 protein is CASGRDRDYAQYF. The CDR3 coding sequence is TGTGCCAGCGGCCGGGACAGGGATTACGCGCAGTACTTC.